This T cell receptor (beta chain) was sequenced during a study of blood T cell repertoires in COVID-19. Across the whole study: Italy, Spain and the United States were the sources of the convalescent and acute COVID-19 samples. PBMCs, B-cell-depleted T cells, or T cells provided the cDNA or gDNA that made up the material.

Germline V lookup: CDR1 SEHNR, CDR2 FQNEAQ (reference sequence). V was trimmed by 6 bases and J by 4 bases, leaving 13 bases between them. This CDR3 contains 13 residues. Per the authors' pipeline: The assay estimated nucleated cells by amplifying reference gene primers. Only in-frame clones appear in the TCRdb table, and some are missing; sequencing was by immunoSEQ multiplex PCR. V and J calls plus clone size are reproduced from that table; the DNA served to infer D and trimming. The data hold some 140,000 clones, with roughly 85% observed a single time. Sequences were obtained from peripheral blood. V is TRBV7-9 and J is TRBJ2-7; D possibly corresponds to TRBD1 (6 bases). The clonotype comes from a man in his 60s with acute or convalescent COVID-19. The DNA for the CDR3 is TGTGCCAGCAGTTTCCTACAGGGTTACGAGCAGTACTTC. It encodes CASSFLQGYEQYF.